The rows below give T cell receptor beta chains drawn from one sample of a study of beta chain features in type 1 diabetes. Libraries were prepared by immunoSEQ multiplex PCR; TCRdb keeps only in-frame clonotypes and omits some of them. The sample consists of 350,000 to 450,000 clones, about 14% of them appearing once. What was sequenced was naive CD4+ T cells from blood. The source of these receptors is a man aged 30-40 years in good health. Each CDR3 is given with its conserved first and last residue. Each record gives: clone size, J gene, D gene, V gene, CDR3 protein, CDR3 DNA. The D gene is left open where the match is weak. The size of a clone is reported for some rows only, either as once, few or many, or as a class for expanded clones.

clone_size: NA
j_call: TRBJ1-5
d_call: NA
v_call: TRBV5-1
cdr3_aa: CASSLAVGQPQHF
cdr3_nt: TGCGCCAGCAGCTTGGCAGTCGGGCAGCCCCAGCATTTT

clone_size: once
j_call: TRBJ2-2
d_call: TRBD1
v_call: TRBV7-2
cdr3_aa: CASSFFTDRGRPTGELFF
cdr3_nt: TGTGCCAGCAGCTTTTTCACGGACAGGGGTCGTCCCACCGGGGAGCTGTTTTTT

clone_size: many
j_call: TRBJ1-1
d_call: TRBD1
v_call: TRBV29-1
cdr3_aa: CSVSGTGPEAFF
cdr3_nt: TGCAGCGTTTCGGGGACAGGGCCTGAAGCTTTCTTT

clone_size: few
j_call: TRBJ2-2
d_call: NA
v_call: TRBV5-4
cdr3_aa: CASSFSFDAGELFF
cdr3_nt: TGTGCCAGCAGCTTCAGTTTCGATGCCGGGGAGCTGTTTTTT

clone_size: NA
j_call: TRBJ2-2
d_call: NA
v_call: TRBV7-8
cdr3_aa: CASSLEGRSNTGELFF
cdr3_nt: TGTGCCAGCAGCTTAGAAGGCCGCTCGAACACCGGGGAGCTGTTTTTT

clone_size: few
j_call: TRBJ2-1
d_call: NA
v_call: TRBV30
cdr3_aa: CAGRGSSYNEQFF
cdr3_nt: TGTGCCGGGAGGGGGAGCTCCTACAATGAGCAGTTCTTC

clone_size: NA
j_call: TRBJ2-7
d_call: TRBD1
v_call: TRBV6-6
cdr3_aa: CASSYADRRSYEQYF
cdr3_nt: TGTGCCAGCAGTTACGCGGACAGGAGGTCCTACGAGCAGTACTTC

clone_size: few
j_call: TRBJ2-1
d_call: TRBD2
v_call: TRBV7-2
cdr3_aa: CASSFMGLAGNNEQFF
cdr3_nt: TGTGCCAGCAGCTTTATGGGACTAGCGGGAAACAATGAGCAGTTCTTC

clone_size: few
j_call: TRBJ2-1
d_call: NA
v_call: TRBV19
cdr3_aa: CASKWASGANEQFF
cdr3_nt: TGTGCCAGTAAATGGGCTAGTGGGGCCAATGAGCAGTTCTTC

clone_size: NA
j_call: TRBJ2-3
d_call: NA
v_call: TRBV27
cdr3_aa: CASSFGAGFTDTQYF
cdr3_nt: TGTGCCAGCAGTTTCGGGGCGGGATTCACAGATACGCAGTATTTT

clone_size: NA
j_call: TRBJ2-5
d_call: TRBD1
v_call: TRBV18
cdr3_aa: CASSGTAQETQYF
cdr3_nt: TGTGCCAGCTCAGGGACAGCTCAAGAGACCCAGTACTTC

clone_size: NA
j_call: TRBJ2-3
d_call: NA
v_call: TRBV4-1
cdr3_aa: CASSQEKLGITDTQYF
cdr3_nt: TGCGCCAGCAGCCAAGAGAAACTAGGAATCACAGATACGCAGTATTTT

clone_size: NA
j_call: TRBJ2-5
d_call: NA
v_call: TRBV9
cdr3_aa: CASSMSAHNPETQYF
cdr3_nt: TGTGCCAGCAGCATGAGTGCTCATAACCCGGAGACCCAGTACTTC

clone_size: NA
j_call: TRBJ1-3
d_call: TRBD1
v_call: TRBV6-6
cdr3_aa: CASSGQVGNTIYF
cdr3_nt: TGTGCCAGCAGCGGACAGGTTGGAAACACCATATATTTT

clone_size: few
j_call: TRBJ2-2
d_call: NA
v_call: TRBV5-1
cdr3_aa: CASLDIDTGELFF
cdr3_nt: TGCGCCAGCCTGGATATTGACACCGGGGAGCTGTTTTTT

clone_size: few
j_call: TRBJ2-1
d_call: TRBD1
v_call: TRBV9
cdr3_aa: CASSVLTGAAYNEQFF
cdr3_nt: TGTGCCAGCAGCGTTCTGACAGGGGCGGCCTACAATGAGCAGTTCTTC

clone_size: few
j_call: TRBJ2-5
d_call: TRBD2
v_call: TRBV6-1
cdr3_aa: CASSDGPRASGMQETQYF
cdr3_nt: TGTGCCAGCAGTGACGGGCCCCGCGCGAGCGGGATGCAAGAGACCCAGTACTTC

clone_size: few
j_call: TRBJ2-2
d_call: NA
v_call: TRBV7-2
cdr3_aa: CASSGRTRSGELFF
cdr3_nt: TGTGCCAGCAGCGGACGGACAAGGAGCGGGGAGCTGTTTTTT

clone_size: NA
j_call: TRBJ1-2
d_call: NA
v_call: TRBV7-9
cdr3_aa: CASSLVQGVSGYTF
cdr3_nt: TGTGCCAGCAGCTTAGTGCAGGGAGTAAGTGGCTACACCTTC

clone_size: NA
j_call: TRBJ2-1
d_call: TRBD2
v_call: TRBV7-2
cdr3_aa: CASSLKLADRNEQFF
cdr3_nt: TGTGCCAGCAGCTTAAAACTAGCGGATCGCAATGAGCAGTTCTTC

clone_size: few
j_call: TRBJ2-3
d_call: TRBD2
v_call: TRBV7-9
cdr3_aa: CASSRGGPQDTQYF
cdr3_nt: TGTGCCAGCAGTCGCGGGGGTCCCCAGGATACGCAGTATTTT

clone_size: few
j_call: TRBJ2-1
d_call: NA
v_call: TRBV5-4
cdr3_aa: CASSHRDGGYNEQFF
cdr3_nt: TGTGCCAGCAGCCACCGGGACGGAGGGTACAATGAGCAGTTCTTC

clone_size: few
j_call: TRBJ2-2
d_call: NA
v_call: TRBV7-7
cdr3_aa: CASSMRQGGTGELFF
cdr3_nt: TGTGCTAGCAGCATGAGACAGGGAGGCACCGGGGAGCTGTTTTTT

clone_size: NA
j_call: TRBJ2-1
d_call: NA
v_call: TRBV7-8
cdr3_aa: CASSLGLPGAFTYNEQFF
cdr3_nt: TGTGCCAGCAGCCTAGGGTTACCGGGAGCATTCACCTACAATGAGCAGTTCTTC

clone_size: NA
j_call: TRBJ1-6
d_call: NA
v_call: TRBV2
cdr3_aa: CASSPYTGGSPLHF
cdr3_nt: TGTGCCAGCAGTCCCTACACGGGTGGGTCACCCCTCCACTTT

clone_size: few
j_call: TRBJ2-3
d_call: NA
v_call: TRBV11-2
cdr3_aa: CASSSGVTDTQYF
cdr3_nt: TGTGCCAGCAGCTCCGGGGTTACAGATACGCAGTATTTT

clone_size: few
j_call: TRBJ2-1
d_call: NA
v_call: TRBV10-3
cdr3_aa: CAISEPRDEQFF
cdr3_nt: TGTGCCATCAGTGAGCCGAGGGATGAGCAGTTCTTC

clone_size: NA
j_call: TRBJ2-5
d_call: NA
v_call: TRBV15
cdr3_aa: CATSPRGGKETQYF
cdr3_nt: TGTGCCACCAGCCCCAGAGGGGGGAAAGAGACCCAGTACTTC

clone_size: few
j_call: TRBJ2-4
d_call: TRBD1
v_call: TRBV19
cdr3_aa: CASSIRTGENIQYF
cdr3_nt: TGTGCCAGTAGTATTAGGACAGGGGAGAACATTCAGTACTTC

clone_size: few
j_call: TRBJ2-3
d_call: TRBD2
v_call: TRBV6-5
cdr3_aa: CASSYLTSGSQDTQYF
cdr3_nt: TGTGCCAGCAGTTACCTCACTAGCGGGAGTCAAGATACGCAGTATTTT

clone_size: NA
j_call: TRBJ2-1
d_call: NA
v_call: TRBV21-1
cdr3_aa: CASSKASGRRYEQFF
cdr3_nt: TGTGCCAGCAGCAAAGCTAGCGGGAGACGGTATGAGCAGTTCTTC

clone_size: few
j_call: TRBJ2-3
d_call: NA
v_call: TRBV30
cdr3_aa: CAWSQGTTDTQYF
cdr3_nt: TGTGCCTGGAGCCAAGGGACCACAGATACGCAGTATTTT

clone_size: NA
j_call: TRBJ2-7
d_call: NA
v_call: TRBV6-5
cdr3_aa: CASSYSISQAYEQYF
cdr3_nt: TGTGCCAGCAGTTACTCGATCTCGCAAGCCTACGAGCAGTACTTC

clone_size: few
j_call: TRBJ1-2
d_call: NA
v_call: TRBV7-9
cdr3_aa: CASSLAEQSNYGYTF
cdr3_nt: TGTGCCAGCAGCTTAGCTGAGCAGTCTAACTATGGCTACACCTTC

clone_size: NA
j_call: TRBJ2-1
d_call: NA
v_call: TRBV19
cdr3_aa: CASDQGGNEQFF
cdr3_nt: TGTGCCAGTGACCAGGGGGGAAATGAGCAGTTCTTC

clone_size: NA
j_call: TRBJ1-2
d_call: NA
v_call: TRBV12-5
cdr3_aa: CASGLSPRQTHGYTF
cdr3_nt: TGTGCTAGTGGTTTGTCCCCTCGACAGACCCATGGCTACACCTTC

clone_size: few
j_call: TRBJ1-1
d_call: NA
v_call: TRBV29-1
cdr3_aa: CSVERGLGTEAFF
cdr3_nt: TGCAGCGTTGAAAGGGGCTTGGGCACTGAAGCTTTCTTT

clone_size: few
j_call: TRBJ2-5
d_call: NA
v_call: TRBV15
cdr3_aa: CATSRGLFQETQYF
cdr3_nt: TGTGCCACCAGCAGAGGGCTCTTCCAAGAGACCCAGTACTTC

clone_size: many
j_call: TRBJ2-7
d_call: NA
v_call: TRBV4-3
cdr3_aa: CASSQVRDTTYEQYF
cdr3_nt: TGCGCCAGCAGCCAAGTACGGGACACCACCTACGAGCAGTACTTC

clone_size: few
j_call: TRBJ2-5
d_call: NA
v_call: TRBV9
cdr3_aa: CASSVLGTSQETQYF
cdr3_nt: TGTGCCAGCAGCGTACTCGGGACATCACAAGAGACCCAGTACTTC

clone_size: few
j_call: TRBJ1-5
d_call: NA
v_call: TRBV4-1
cdr3_aa: CASSQQEAGNQPQHF
cdr3_nt: TGCGCCAGCAGCCAACAGGAGGCAGGCAATCAGCCCCAGCATTTT

clone_size: NA
j_call: TRBJ1-2
d_call: NA
v_call: TRBV4-1
cdr3_aa: CASSDPTRRSTNYGYTF
cdr3_nt: TGCGCCAGCAGCGACCCAACAAGAAGGAGTACTAACTATGGCTACACCTTC

clone_size: NA
j_call: TRBJ1-6
d_call: NA
v_call: TRBV4-3
cdr3_aa: CASSQSPGPEHSPLHF
cdr3_nt: TGCGCCAGCAGCCAGAGCCCAGGTCCCGAGCATTCACCCCTCCACTTT

clone_size: few
j_call: TRBJ1-1
d_call: NA
v_call: TRBV14
cdr3_aa: CASSLGGRVPAFF
cdr3_nt: TGTGCCAGCAGCTTGGGGGGCAGGGTGCCAGCTTTCTTT

clone_size: few
j_call: TRBJ2-1
d_call: TRBD2
v_call: TRBV9
cdr3_aa: CASSVAGLAYNEQFF
cdr3_nt: TGTGCCAGCAGCGTAGCGGGACTAGCGTACAATGAGCAGTTCTTC

clone_size: NA
j_call: TRBJ2-5
d_call: NA
v_call: TRBV7-3
cdr3_aa: CASSYGPPGGTQYF
cdr3_nt: TGTGCCAGCAGTTATGGGCCCCCCGGGGGGACCCAGTACTTC

clone_size: few
j_call: TRBJ2-4
d_call: NA
v_call: TRBV6-5
cdr3_aa: CASSSSMRMDIQYF
cdr3_nt: TGTGCCAGCAGTTCTAGCATGAGAATGGACATTCAGTACTTC

clone_size: few
j_call: TRBJ2-3
d_call: TRBD2
v_call: TRBV6-1
cdr3_aa: CASSILAGATDTQYF
cdr3_nt: TGTGCCAGCAGTATTCTAGCGGGGGCCACAGATACGCAGTATTTT

clone_size: few
j_call: TRBJ2-1
d_call: NA
v_call: TRBV4-1
cdr3_aa: CASSQGPSLNEQFF
cdr3_nt: TGCGCCAGCAGCCAAGGTCCAAGTTTGAATGAGCAGTTCTTC

clone_size: NA
j_call: TRBJ2-3
d_call: NA
v_call: TRBV7-2
cdr3_aa: CASRVLGRTDTQYF
cdr3_nt: TGTGCCAGCCGCGTATTGGGTCGCACAGATACGCAGTATTTT

clone_size: NA
j_call: TRBJ1-2
d_call: NA
v_call: TRBV4-1
cdr3_aa: CASSQSDGPNYGYTF
cdr3_nt: TGCGCCAGCAGCCAATCCGACGGCCCTAACTATGGCTACACCTTC

clone_size: few
j_call: TRBJ2-7
d_call: TRBD1
v_call: TRBV29-1
cdr3_aa: CSVEEPGGSYEQYF
cdr3_nt: TGCAGCGTTGAAGAGCCAGGGGGCTCCTACGAGCAGTACTTC

clone_size: few
j_call: TRBJ2-1
d_call: TRBD2
v_call: TRBV29-1
cdr3_aa: CSVGGLAENNEQFF
cdr3_nt: TGCAGCGTTGGTGGACTAGCGGAAAACAATGAGCAGTTCTTC

clone_size: few
j_call: TRBJ2-3
d_call: TRBD2
v_call: TRBV5-1
cdr3_aa: CASSLVAGEDTQYF
cdr3_nt: TGCGCCAGCAGCTTGGTCGCGGGGGAGGATACGCAGTATTTT

clone_size: few
j_call: TRBJ2-3
d_call: NA
v_call: TRBV6-5
cdr3_aa: CASSFGPQDTQYF
cdr3_nt: TGTGCCAGCAGTTTCGGCCCACAGGATACGCAGTATTTT

clone_size: NA
j_call: TRBJ1-5
d_call: NA
v_call: TRBV6-5
cdr3_aa: CASSRTGRDQPQHF
cdr3_nt: TGTGCCAGCAGTCGAACAGGGCGCGATCAGCCCCAGCATTTT

clone_size: NA
j_call: TRBJ2-3
d_call: NA
v_call: TRBV7-8
cdr3_aa: CASRGAGPTQYF
cdr3_nt: TGTGCCAGCAGGGGAGCCGGTCCTACGCAGTATTTT

clone_size: NA
j_call: TRBJ1-2
d_call: NA
v_call: TRBV7-2
cdr3_aa: CASSGRNYGYTF
cdr3_nt: TGTGCCAGTAGCGGACGGAACTATGGCTACACCTTC

clone_size: NA
j_call: TRBJ2-7
d_call: NA
v_call: TRBV5-1
cdr3_aa: CASSLAGRSGTYF
cdr3_nt: TGCGCCAGCAGCTTGGCCGGTAGGTCAGGGACGTACTTC